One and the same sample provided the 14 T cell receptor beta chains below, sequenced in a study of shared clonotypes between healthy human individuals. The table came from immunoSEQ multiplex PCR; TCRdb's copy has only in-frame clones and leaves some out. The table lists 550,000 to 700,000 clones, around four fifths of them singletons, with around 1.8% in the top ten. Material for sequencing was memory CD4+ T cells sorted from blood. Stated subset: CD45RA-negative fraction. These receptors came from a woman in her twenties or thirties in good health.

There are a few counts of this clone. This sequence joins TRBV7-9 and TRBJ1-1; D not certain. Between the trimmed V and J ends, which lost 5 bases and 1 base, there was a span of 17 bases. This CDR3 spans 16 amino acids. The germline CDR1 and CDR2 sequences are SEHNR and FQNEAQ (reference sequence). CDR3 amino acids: CASSPPLRVGNTEAFF. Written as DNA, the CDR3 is TGTGCCAGCAGCCCACCCTTAAGGGTAGGGAACACTGAAGCTTTCTTT.

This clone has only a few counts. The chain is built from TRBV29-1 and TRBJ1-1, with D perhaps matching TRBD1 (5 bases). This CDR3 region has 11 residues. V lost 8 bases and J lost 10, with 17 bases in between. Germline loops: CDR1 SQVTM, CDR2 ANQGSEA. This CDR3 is CSLGEGNRAFF. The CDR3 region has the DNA TGCAGCTTGGGGGAGGGAAACCGAGCTTTCTTT.

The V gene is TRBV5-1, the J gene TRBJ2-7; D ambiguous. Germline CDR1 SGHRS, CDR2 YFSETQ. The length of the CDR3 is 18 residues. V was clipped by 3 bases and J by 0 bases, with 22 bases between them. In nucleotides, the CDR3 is TGCGCCAGCAGCTCGGGTTATCAGTCACAAACCAGCTCCTACGAGCAGTACTTC. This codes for CASSSGYQSQTSSYEQYF.

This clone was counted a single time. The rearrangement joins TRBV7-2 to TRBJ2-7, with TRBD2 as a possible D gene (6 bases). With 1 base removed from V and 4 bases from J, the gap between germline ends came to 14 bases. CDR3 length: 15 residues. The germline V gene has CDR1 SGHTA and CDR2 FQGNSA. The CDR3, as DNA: TGTGCCAGCAGCTTAGAGTTGGGGGGTAGATACGAGCAGTACTTC. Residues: CASSLELGGRYEQYF.

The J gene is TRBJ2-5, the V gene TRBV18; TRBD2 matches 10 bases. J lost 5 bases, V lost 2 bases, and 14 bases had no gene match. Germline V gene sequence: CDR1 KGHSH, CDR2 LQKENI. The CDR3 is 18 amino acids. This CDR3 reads CASSPVMRSGTSAETQYF. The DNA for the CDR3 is TGTGCCAGCTCACCAGTTATGAGATCCGGGACTAGCGCGGAGACCCAGTACTTC.

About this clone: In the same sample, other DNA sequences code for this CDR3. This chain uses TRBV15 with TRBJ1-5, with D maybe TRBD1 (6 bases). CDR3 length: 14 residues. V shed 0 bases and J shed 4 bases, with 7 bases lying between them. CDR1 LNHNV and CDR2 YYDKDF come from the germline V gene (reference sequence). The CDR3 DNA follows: TGTGCCACCAGCAGAGATACAGGGAATCAGCCCCAGCATTTT. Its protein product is CATSRDTGNQPQHF.

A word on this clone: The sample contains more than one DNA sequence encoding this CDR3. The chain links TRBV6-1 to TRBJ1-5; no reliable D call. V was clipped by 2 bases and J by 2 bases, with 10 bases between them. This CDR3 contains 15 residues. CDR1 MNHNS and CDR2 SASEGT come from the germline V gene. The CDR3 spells CASSESESGNQPQHF. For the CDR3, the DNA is TGTGCCAGCAGTGAAAGTGAGTCCGGCAATCAGCCCCAGCATTTT.

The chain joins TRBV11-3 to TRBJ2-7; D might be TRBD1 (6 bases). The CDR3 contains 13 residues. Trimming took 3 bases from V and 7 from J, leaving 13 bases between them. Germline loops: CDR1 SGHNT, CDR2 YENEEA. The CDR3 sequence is CASSLRQAGEQYF. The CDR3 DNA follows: TGTGCCAGCAGCTTGAGACAGGCAGGGGAGCAGTACTTC.

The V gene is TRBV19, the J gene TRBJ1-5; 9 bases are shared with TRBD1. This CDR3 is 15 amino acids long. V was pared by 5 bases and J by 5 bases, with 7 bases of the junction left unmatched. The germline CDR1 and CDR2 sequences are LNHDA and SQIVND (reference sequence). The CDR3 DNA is TGTGCCAGTAGTTCGGGGACAGGGAATCATCAGCCCCAGCATTTT. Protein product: CASSSGTGNHQPQHF.

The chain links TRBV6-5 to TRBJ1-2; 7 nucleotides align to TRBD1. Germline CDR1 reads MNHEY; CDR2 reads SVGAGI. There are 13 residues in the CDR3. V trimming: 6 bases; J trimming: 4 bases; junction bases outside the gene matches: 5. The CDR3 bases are TGTGCCAGCAGCGCCGGACAGGTCTATGGCTACACCTTC. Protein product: CASSAGQVYGYTF.

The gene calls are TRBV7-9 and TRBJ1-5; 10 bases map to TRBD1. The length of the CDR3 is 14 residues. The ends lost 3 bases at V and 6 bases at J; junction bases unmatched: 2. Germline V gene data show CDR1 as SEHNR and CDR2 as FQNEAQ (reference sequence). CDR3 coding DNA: TGTGCCAGCAGCTTGGGGACAGGGGTTCAGCCCCAGCATTTT. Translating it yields CASSLGTGVQPQHF. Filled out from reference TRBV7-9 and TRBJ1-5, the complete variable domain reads DTGVSQNPRHKITKRGQNVTFRCDPISEHNRLYWYRQTLGQGPEFLTYFQNEAQLEKSRLLSDRFSAERPKGSFSTLEIQRTEQGDSAMYLCASSLGTGVQPQHFGDGTRLSIL.

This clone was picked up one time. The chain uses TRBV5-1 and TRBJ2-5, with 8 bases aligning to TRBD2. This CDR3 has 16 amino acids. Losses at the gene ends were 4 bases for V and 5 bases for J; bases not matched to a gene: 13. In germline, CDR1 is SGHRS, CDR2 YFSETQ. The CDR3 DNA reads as TGCGCCAGCAGCGCGAGCGGGAGAGGTTCGGGGGAGACCCAGTACTTC. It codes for CASSASGRGSGETQYF. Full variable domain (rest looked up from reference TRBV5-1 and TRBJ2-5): KAGVTQTPRYLIKTRGQQVTLSCSPISGHRSVSWYQQTPGQGLQFLFEYFSETQRNKGNFPGRFSGRQFSNSRSEMNVSTLELGDSALYLCASSASGRGSGETQYFGPGTRLLVL.

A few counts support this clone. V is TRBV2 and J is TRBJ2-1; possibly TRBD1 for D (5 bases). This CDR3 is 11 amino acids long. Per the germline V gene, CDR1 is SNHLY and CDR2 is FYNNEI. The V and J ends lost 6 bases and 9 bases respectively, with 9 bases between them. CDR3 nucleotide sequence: TGTGCCAGCAGGTCTAGGGGTGAGCAGTTCTTC. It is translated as CASRSRGEQFF. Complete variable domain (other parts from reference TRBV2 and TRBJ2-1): EPEVTQTPSHQVTQMGQEVILRCVPISNHLYFYWYRQILGQKVEFLVSFYNNEISEKSEIFDDQFSVERPDGSNFTLKIRSTKLEDSAMYFCASRSRGEQFFGPGTRLTVL.

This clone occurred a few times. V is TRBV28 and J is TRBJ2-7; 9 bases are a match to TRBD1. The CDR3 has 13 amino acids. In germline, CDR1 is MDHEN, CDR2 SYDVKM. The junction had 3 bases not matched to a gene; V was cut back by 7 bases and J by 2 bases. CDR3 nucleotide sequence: TGTGCCAGCACACAGGGGGCTACCTACGAGCAGTACTTC. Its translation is CASTQGATYEQYF.